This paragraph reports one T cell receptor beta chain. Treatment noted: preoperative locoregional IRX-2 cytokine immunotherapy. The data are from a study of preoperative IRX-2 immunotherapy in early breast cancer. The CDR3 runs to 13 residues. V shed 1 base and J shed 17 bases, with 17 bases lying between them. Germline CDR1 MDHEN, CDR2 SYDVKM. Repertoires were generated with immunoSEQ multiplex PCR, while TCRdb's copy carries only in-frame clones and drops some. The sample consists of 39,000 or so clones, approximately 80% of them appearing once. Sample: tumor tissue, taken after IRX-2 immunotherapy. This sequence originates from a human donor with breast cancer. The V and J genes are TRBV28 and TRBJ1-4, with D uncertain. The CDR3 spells CASSLSRSKNCFF. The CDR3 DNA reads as TGTGCCAGCAGTTTATCTCGATCGAAAAACTGCTTTTTT.